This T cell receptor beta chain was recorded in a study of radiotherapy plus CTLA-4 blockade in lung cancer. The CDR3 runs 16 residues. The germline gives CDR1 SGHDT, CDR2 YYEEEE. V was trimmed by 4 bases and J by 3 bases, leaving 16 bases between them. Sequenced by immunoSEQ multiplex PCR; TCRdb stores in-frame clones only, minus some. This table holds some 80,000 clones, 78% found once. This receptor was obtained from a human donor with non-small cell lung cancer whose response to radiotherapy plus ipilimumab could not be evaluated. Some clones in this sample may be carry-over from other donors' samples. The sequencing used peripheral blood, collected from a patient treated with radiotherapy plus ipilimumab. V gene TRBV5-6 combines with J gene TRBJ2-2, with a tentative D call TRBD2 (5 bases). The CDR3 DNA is TGTGCCAGCAGCGTGGACGGGAAGCTCGACACCGGGGAGCTGTTTTTT. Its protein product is CASSVDGKLDTGELFF.